The clone carrying this T cell receptor beta chain was seen a single time. The sample is drawn from a study of blood T cell repertoires in COVID-19. Data came from immunoSEQ multiplex PCR; TCRdb stores just in-frame clones and leaves some out. The sample has 400,000 or so clones, more than 75% seen once. The clonotype was recovered from a man aged 40-55 years in a cohort exposed to, infected with or recovered from COVID-19 (not recorded which). Material for sequencing was PBMCs or T cells enriched from blood (not recorded which).

CDR3 in amino acids: CASSEHSSGRANEKLFF. The CDR3 DNA reads TGTGCCAGCAGTGAACACTCCTCGGGGAGGGCTAATGAAAAACTGTTTTTT. The chain is built from TRBV2 and TRBJ1-4; D is uncertain. CDR3 length: 17 amino acids. CDR1 SNHLY and CDR2 FYNNEI come from the germline V gene. Trimming removed 2 bases from V and 3 bases from J, with 16 bases in between.